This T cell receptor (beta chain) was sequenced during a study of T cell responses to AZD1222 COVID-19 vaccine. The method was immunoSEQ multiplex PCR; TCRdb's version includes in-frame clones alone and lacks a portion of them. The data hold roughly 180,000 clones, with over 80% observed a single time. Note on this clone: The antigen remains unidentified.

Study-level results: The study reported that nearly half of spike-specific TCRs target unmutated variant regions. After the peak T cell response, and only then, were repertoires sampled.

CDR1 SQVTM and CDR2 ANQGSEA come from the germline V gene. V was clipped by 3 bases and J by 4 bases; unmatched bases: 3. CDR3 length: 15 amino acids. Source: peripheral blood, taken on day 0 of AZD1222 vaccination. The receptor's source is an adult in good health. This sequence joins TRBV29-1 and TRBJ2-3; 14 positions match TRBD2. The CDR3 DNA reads TGCAGCGTTGAGTGGACTAGCGGGGGGCCAGATACGCAGTATTTT. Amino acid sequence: CSVEWTSGGPDTQYF.